The 28 T cell receptor beta chains below all came from one sample that was sequenced in a study of T cell responses to AZD1222 COVID-19 vaccine (dated by TCRdb to the early 2020s). Library preparation was by the immunoSEQ multiplex PCR assay. In its TCRdb copy, this immuneACCESS table keeps in-frame sequences only and misses some clones. Where compared with another copy, unresolved V genes explain less than half of these, and the others have no known cause. The sample yields 80,000 or so clones; about nine tenths were counted once. Around 3.4% of the sample comes from the top ten. Explained via the paper, the time point label denotes: about 28 days (+/-7) after the second vaccine dose. Source: peripheral blood, taken 28 days after the second AZD1222 dose. The origin of the receptors is an adult who received the AZD1222 COVID-19 vaccine.

This clone occurred a few times. This chain joins TRBV7-6 and TRBJ1-4, with TRBD1 identical over 9 bases. J gave up 5 bases and V 0 bases, and 4 bases lay outside the gene matches. The CDR3 contains 16 residues. The germline V gene has CDR1 SGHVS and CDR2 FNYEAQ. The CDR3 DNA reads as TGTGCCAGCAGCTTAGCCCCACAGGGGGCGAATGAAAAACTGTTTTTT. This codes for CASSLAPQGANEKLFF.

The CDR3 DNA follows: TGTGCCAGCAGCGGACAGGGTAACACTGAAGCTTTCTTT. This sequence encodes CASSGQGNTEAFF. The V gene is TRBV9, the J gene TRBJ1-1, with TRBD1 identical over 7 bases. The CDR3 contains 13 residues. Per the germline V gene, CDR1 is SGDLS and CDR2 is YYNGEE. Germline trimming cut 3 bases from V and 2 bases from J; bases unmatched to any gene: 1.

The V call is TRBV11-3, the J call TRBJ2-1; D not resolved. The CDR3 is 12 amino acids. V lost 5 bases, J lost 4 bases, and 6 bases lay in between. Germline V gene lookup returns CDR1 SGHNT and CDR2 YENEEA. In DNA, the CDR3 is TGTGCCAGCAGCCCCGAGTACAATGAGCAGTTCTTC. Its translation: CASSPEYNEQFF. Using reference TRBV11-3 and TRBJ2-1 for the parts outside the CDR3, the full variable domain is EAGVVQSPRYKIIEKKQPVAFWCNPISGHNTLYWYLQNLGQGPELLIRYENEEAVDDSQLPKDRFSAERLKGVDSTLKIQPAELGDSAVYLCASSPEYNEQFFGPGTRLTVL.

The chain recombines TRBV18 with TRBJ2-6, with D perhaps matching TRBD1 (5 bases). Germline V gene lookup returns CDR1 KGHSH and CDR2 LQKENI. The V gene lost 4 bases and the J gene lost 1 base, with 14 bases spanning the gap. This CDR3 has 17 residues. CDR3 in DNA: TGTGCCAGCTCACTATCAGGGTATGGTTCTGGGGCCAACGTCCTGACTTTC. This gives the protein CASSLSGYGSGANVLTF.

This sequence joins TRBV30 and TRBJ2-1; D not resolved. Germline-derived CDR1 and CDR2 are GTSNPN and SVGIG (reference sequence). CDR3 length: 13 amino acids. Trimming cost V 4 bases and J 7 bases, with 14 bases left between them. This CDR3 is CAWTSQELNEQFF. The DNA of the CDR3 is TGTGCCTGGACTAGTCAGGAGCTTAATGAGCAGTTCTTC.

This chain joins TRBV4-1 and TRBJ1-1, with 7 bases that match TRBD1. Germline CDR1 and CDR2: MGHRA and YSYEKL. This CDR3 comprises 13 residues. V was clipped by 6 bases and J by 5 bases; unmatched bases: 6. CDR3 region: CASRQTGRTEAFF. CDR3 in DNA: TGCGCCAGCAGGCAGACAGGGAGGACTGAAGCTTTCTTT.

J is TRBJ1-6 and V is TRBV5-1, with a weak D call TRBD1 (5 bases). V lost 0 bases, J lost 10 bases, and 11 bases lay in between. There are 14 residues in the CDR3. Germline V CDR1 and CDR2: SGHRS, YFSETQ. This CDR3 reads CASSLAWGGSPLHF. The CDR3 bases are TGCGCCAGCAGCTTGGCTTGGGGCGGCTCACCCCTCCACTTT.

This clone occurred once. The rearrangement links TRBV11-1 to TRBJ2-4, with TRBD1 identical over 12 bases. Germline loops: CDR1 SGHAT, CDR2 FQDESV (reference sequence). With 5 bases clipped from V and 9 bases from J, the junction kept 8 bases outside the gene matches. There are 15 residues in the CDR3. The CDR3 sequence: CASSVSGTGGRIQYF. CDR3 coding DNA: TGTGCCAGCAGCGTCTCCGGGACAGGGGGCCGCATTCAGTACTTC.

J is TRBJ1-2 and V is TRBV25-1; TRBD1 might be the D (6 bases). The CDR3 has 14 residues. Germline V CDR1 and CDR2: MGHDK, SYGVNS. V dropped 1 base and J dropped 8 bases, with 14 bases sitting between them. CDR3 nucleotides: TGTGCCAGCAGTGAATCGGCAGGGGAGGTAGGCTACACCTTC. Translated, it gives CASSESAGEVGYTF.

CDR3 in DNA: TGCGCCAGCAGCTTGGCTAGCGGGAGTGGGGATGAGCAGTTCTTC. Translating gives CASSLASGSGDEQFF. The rearrangement links TRBV5-1 to TRBJ2-1; TRBD2 matches at 10 bases. Germline V gene lookup returns CDR1 SGHRS and CDR2 YFSETQ. Losses at the gene ends were 0 bases for V and 8 bases for J; bases not matched to a gene: 5. This CDR3 region has 15 residues. The entire variable domain, with the rest obtained from reference TRBV5-1 and TRBJ2-1, is as follows: KAGVTQTPRYLIKTRGQQVTLSCSPISGHRSVSWYQQTPGQGLQFLFEYFSETQRNKGNFPGRFSGRQFSNSRSEMNVSTLELGDSALYLCASSLASGSGDEQFFGPGTRLTVL.

The chain joins TRBV10-1 to TRBJ1-3, with 7 bases lining up with TRBD1. CDR3 length: 21 amino acids. Per the germline V gene, CDR1 is WNHNN and CDR2 is SYGVQD (reference sequence). Trimming at V came to 6 bases and at J to 1 base, leaving 24 bases not matched to a gene. The CDR3 protein is CASRERCAGQISPRSGNTIYF. The CDR3 bases are TGCGCCAGCAGAGAGAGGTGTGCGGGACAGATATCTCCTCGGTCTGGAAACACCATATATTTT.

This clone occurred once. The chain recombines TRBV6-2 or TRBV6-3 with TRBJ2-7; unclear D gene. The V gene lost 6 bases and the J gene lost 6 bases, with 15 bases spanning the gap. The CDR3 sequence is 13 residues long. Germline-derived CDR1 and CDR2 are MNHEY and SVGEGT. CDR3 nucleotides: TGTGCCAGCAGCCTCAATACGTATTTCGAGCAGTACTTC. This sequence encodes CASSLNTYFEQYF.

The chain is built from TRBV2 and TRBJ1-5, with TRBD1 matching 7 bases. The V gene end was trimmed by 3 bases and the J gene end by 2 bases; junction bases not matched to a gene: 1. The germline V gene has CDR1 SNHLY and CDR2 FYNNEI. CDR3 length: 14 amino acids. The CDR3 nucleotides are TGTGCCAGCAGTGAGCAGGGGGGCAATCAGCCCCAGCATTTT. Translation: CASSEQGGNQPQHF. The entire variable domain, with the rest obtained from reference TRBV2 and TRBJ1-5, is as follows: EPEVTQTPSHQVTQMGQEVILRCVPISNHLYFYWYRQILGQKVEFLVSFYNNEISEKSEIFDDQFSVERPDGSNFTLKIRSTKLEDSAMYFCASSEQGGNQPQHFGDGTRLSIL.

The chain uses TRBV30 and TRBJ2-5; possibly TRBD1 for D (5 bases). The V end lost 5 bases, the J end lost 6 bases, and 10 bases lay between the germline ends. Looked up from germline, CDR1 is GTSNPN and CDR2 is SVGIG (reference sequence). The CDR3 sequence is 11 residues long. The CDR3 coding sequence is TGTGCCTGGTTTCAGGGAAAGACCCAGTACTTC. It yields the protein CAWFQGKTQYF.

Here the CDR3 reads CASSPITDTQYF. In nucleotides, the CDR3 is TGTGCCAGCAGCCCGATCACAGATACGCAGTATTTT. The rearrangement joins TRBV11-3 to TRBJ2-3; D is ambiguous. In germline, CDR1 is SGHNT, CDR2 YENEEA. The CDR3 is 12 amino acids. The germline V and J ends were trimmed by 5 bases and 2 bases, with 5 bases remaining between them.

The chain uses TRBV5-1 and TRBJ2-7; 13 nucleotides align to TRBD2. This CDR3 spans 18 amino acids. Per germline, CDR1 SGHRS and CDR2 YFSETQ. Trimming cost V 4 bases and J 0 bases; bases outside gene matches: 10. CDR3 amino acids: CASSPGTSGTAYSYEQYF. Written as DNA, the CDR3 is TGCGCCAGCAGCCCCGGGACTAGCGGGACCGCATACTCCTACGAGCAGTACTTC.

The chain carries TRBV6-1 and TRBJ1-2; maybe TRBD1 (6 bases). V gave up 5 bases and J gave up 4 bases, with 14 bases separating them. Germline values: CDR1 MNHNS, CDR2 SASEGT. This CDR3 is 14 amino acids long. In DNA form, the CDR3 reads TGTGCCAGCAGTAACACAGGGACCCTCTATGGCTACACCTTC. This encodes CASSNTGTLYGYTF.

The rearrangement links TRBV7-9 to TRBJ2-1; 8 bases line up with TRBD2. The CDR3 extends over 17 amino acids. The V segment lost 6 bases and the J segment 0 bases; nucleotides outside the gene matches: 10. Germline CDR1 SEHNR, CDR2 FQNEAQ (reference sequence). In DNA, the CDR3 is TGTGCCAGCAGTCTATCGAGCGGGAGTGGCTCCTACAATGAGCAGTTCTTC. This translates into CASSLSSGSGSYNEQFF.

This clone occurred once. CDR3 nucleotides: TGCGCCTCACGGGAGGGACTCAGCACAGATACGCAGTATTTT. It yields the protein CASREGLSTDTQYF. This chain links TRBV5-1 with TRBJ2-3; 8 nucleotides match TRBD2. The junction had 7 bases not matched to a gene; V was cut back by 10 bases and J by 0 bases. CDR1 is SGHRS, CDR2 YFSETQ, per germline. The CDR3 spans 14 residues.

The V call is TRBV5-4, the J call TRBJ1-2; 7 bases are a match to TRBD1. CDR1 SGHNT and CDR2 YYREEE come from the germline V gene (reference sequence). The CDR3 loop spans 15 amino acids. J lost 7 bases, V lost 3 bases, and 12 bases had no gene match. This chain's CDR3 is CASSSTGRIAGGYTF. The CDR3 DNA sequence: TGTGCCAGCAGCTCGACAGGGCGTATAGCGGGTGGCTACACCTTC.

The rearrangement links TRBV6-4 to TRBJ1-1; TRBD1 matches 7 bases. The CDR3 runs to 14 residues. V lost 0 bases to trimming and J lost 6 bases; unmatched junction nucleotides: 4. Germline V gene sequence: CDR1 MRHNA, CDR2 SNTAGT. The CDR3 DNA reads TGTGCCAGCAGTGACTCCGCGACAGGGTCTGAAGCTTTCTTT. This translates into CASSDSATGSEAFF.

The CDR3, as DNA: TGTGCCAGCAGTTTCCAGGACAGGGAAGAGCAGTACTTC. This gives the protein CASSFQDREEQYF. This chain links TRBV12-3 or TRBV12-4 with TRBJ2-7, with 8 bases aligning to TRBD1. J gave up 7 bases and V 3 bases, and 5 bases lay outside the gene matches. The CDR3 runs to 13 residues.

The rearrangement uses TRBV30 and TRBJ1-3; D gene ambiguous. The V and J ends lost 1 base and 5 bases respectively, with 12 bases between them. Germline V gene lookup returns CDR1 GTSNPN and CDR2 SVGIG (reference sequence). The CDR3 spans 14 residues. CDR3 sequence reads: CAWSGLGIRNTIYF. As DNA, the CDR3 is TGTGCCTGGAGTGGGCTAGGAATTCGAAACACCATATATTTT.

This rearrangement joins TRBV10-1 to TRBJ2-7, with a tentative D call TRBD1 (6 bases). The CDR3 runs 15 residues. Germline loops: CDR1 WNHNN, CDR2 SYGVQD (reference sequence). V dropped 3 bases and J dropped 3 bases, with 15 bases sitting between them. CDR3 amino acids: CASSDRGRGYYEQYF. CDR3 bases: TGCGCCAGCAGTGATCGAGGCAGGGGTTACTACGAGCAGTACTTC.

CDR3 loop: CASPSYEQYF. The CDR3 DNA reads as TGTGCCAGCCCCAGTTACGAGCAGTACTTC. The rearrangement joins TRBV6-5 to TRBJ2-7; no clear D gene. Trimming took off 8 bases at V and 4 bases at J, with 6 bases between the two ends. Germline CDR1 MNHEY, CDR2 SVGAGI. The CDR3 is 10 amino acids.

The CDR3 nucleotides read TGTGCCAGCAGGCGAACCGGGACAGCCACCGGGGAGCTGTTTTTT. Residues: CASRRTGTATGELFF. V usage is TRBV7-9 and J usage is TRBJ2-2; 7 positions match TRBD1. Germline assignment: CDR1 SEHNR and CDR2 FQNEAQ (reference sequence). The CDR3 has 15 amino acids. Unmatched junction bases numbered 8, after V lost 6 bases and J lost 4 bases.

V and J are TRBV12-3 or TRBV12-4 and TRBJ1-3; TRBD1 matches at 7 bases. V gave up 9 bases and J gave up 2 bases; unmatched junction bases: 4. The CDR3 is made up of 13 amino acids. The CDR3 loop reads CASITGAGNTIYF. The CDR3, as DNA: TGTGCCAGTATCACAGGGGCTGGAAACACCATATATTTT.

The CDR3 region is CASSLRTAGVNEKLFF. CDR3 coding DNA: TGTGCCAGCAGCTTACGAACAGCGGGCGTTAATGAAAAACTGTTTTTT. The gene calls are TRBV5-4 and TRBJ1-4; D is unclear. Trimming took 2 bases from V and 4 from J, leaving 15 bases between them. CDR1 SGHNT and CDR2 YYREEE come from the germline V gene (reference sequence). CDR3 length: 16 amino acids.